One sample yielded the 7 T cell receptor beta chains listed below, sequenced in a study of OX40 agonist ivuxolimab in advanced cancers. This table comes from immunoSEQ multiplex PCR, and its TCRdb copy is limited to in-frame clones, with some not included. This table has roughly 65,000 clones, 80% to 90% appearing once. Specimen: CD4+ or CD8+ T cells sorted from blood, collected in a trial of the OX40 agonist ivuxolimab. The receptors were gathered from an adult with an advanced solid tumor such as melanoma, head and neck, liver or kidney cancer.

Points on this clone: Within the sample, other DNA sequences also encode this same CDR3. DNA of the CDR3: TGTGCCAGCAGCGTTTCGCGGGGGAGAGAGACCCAGTACTTC. Its translation: CASSVSRGRETQYF. The J gene is TRBJ2-5, the V gene TRBV9; 7 bases are a match to TRBD2. The V gene's germline CDR1 is SGDLS and CDR2 YYNGEE. The V segment lost 2 bases and the J segment 4 bases; nucleotides outside the gene matches: 5. The CDR3 has 14 amino acids.

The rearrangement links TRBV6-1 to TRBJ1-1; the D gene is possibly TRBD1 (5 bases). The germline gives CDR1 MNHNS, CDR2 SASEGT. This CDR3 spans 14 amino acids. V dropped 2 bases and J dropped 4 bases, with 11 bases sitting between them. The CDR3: CASSEPGGSTEAFF. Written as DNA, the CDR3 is TGTGCCAGCAGTGAACCGGGGGGGAGCACTGAAGCTTTCTTT.

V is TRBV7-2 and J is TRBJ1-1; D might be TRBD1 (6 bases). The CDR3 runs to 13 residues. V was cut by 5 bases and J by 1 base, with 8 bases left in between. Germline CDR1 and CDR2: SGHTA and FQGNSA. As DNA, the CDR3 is TGTGCCAGCAGCCCACAGGGGAACACTGAAGCTTTCTTT. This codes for CASSPQGNTEAFF.

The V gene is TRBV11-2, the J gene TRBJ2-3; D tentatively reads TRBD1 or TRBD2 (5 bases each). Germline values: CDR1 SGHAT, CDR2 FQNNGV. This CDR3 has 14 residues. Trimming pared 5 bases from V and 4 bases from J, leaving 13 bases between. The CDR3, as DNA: TGTGCCAGCAGCCCTGAGGGGCTTGCAGATACGCAGTATTTT. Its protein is CASSPEGLADTQYF.

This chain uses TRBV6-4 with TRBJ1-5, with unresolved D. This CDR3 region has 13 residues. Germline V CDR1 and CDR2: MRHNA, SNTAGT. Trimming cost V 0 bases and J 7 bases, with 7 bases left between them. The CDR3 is CASSDSVGQPQHF. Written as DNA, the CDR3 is TGTGCCAGCAGTGACTCGGTAGGGCAGCCCCAGCATTTT.

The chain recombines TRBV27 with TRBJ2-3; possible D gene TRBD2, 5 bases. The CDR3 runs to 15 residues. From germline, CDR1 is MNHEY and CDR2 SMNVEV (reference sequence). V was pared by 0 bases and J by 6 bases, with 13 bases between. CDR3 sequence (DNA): TGTGCCAGCAGTTTATCGTGGCCGGGGTCGGATACGCAGTATTTT. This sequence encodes CASSLSWPGSDTQYF.

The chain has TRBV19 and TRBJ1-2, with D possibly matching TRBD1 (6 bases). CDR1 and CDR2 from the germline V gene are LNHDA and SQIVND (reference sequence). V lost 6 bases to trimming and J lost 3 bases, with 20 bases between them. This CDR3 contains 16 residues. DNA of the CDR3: TGTGCCAGTAGGCGAGCCCATTACAGGGCGGACTATGGCTACACCTTC. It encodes CASRRAHYRADYGYTF.